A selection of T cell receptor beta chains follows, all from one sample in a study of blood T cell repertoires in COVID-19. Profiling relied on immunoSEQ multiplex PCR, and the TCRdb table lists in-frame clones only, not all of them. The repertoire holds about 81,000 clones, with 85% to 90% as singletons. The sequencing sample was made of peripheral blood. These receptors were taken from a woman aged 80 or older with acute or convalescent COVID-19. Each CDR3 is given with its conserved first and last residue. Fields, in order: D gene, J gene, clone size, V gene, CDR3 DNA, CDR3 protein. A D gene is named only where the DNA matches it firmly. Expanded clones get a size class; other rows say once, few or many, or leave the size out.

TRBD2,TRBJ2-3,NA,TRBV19,TGTGCCAGTAGTCTTAGCGGGAGGGCCATGACAGATACGCAGTATTTT,CASSLSGRAMTDTQYF
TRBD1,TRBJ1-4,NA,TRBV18,TGTGCCAGCTCACTCCGACAGGGGGAAAATGAAAAACTGTTTTTT,CASSLRQGENEKLFF
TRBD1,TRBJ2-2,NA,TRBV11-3,TGTGCCAGCAGCCTCCTACCAGGGGGACGGAACGGGGAGCTGTTTTTT,CASSLLPGGRNGELFF
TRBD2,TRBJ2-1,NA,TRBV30,TGTGCCTGGAAGGGTCTAGCGGGAGTTAGCAATGAGCAGTTCTTC,CAWKGLAGVSNEQFF
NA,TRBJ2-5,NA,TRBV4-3,TGCGCCAGCAGCCAAGATTGGGCAGAGACCCAGTACTTC,CASSQDWAETQYF
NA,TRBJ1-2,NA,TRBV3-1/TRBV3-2,TGTGCCAGCAGCCAAGTCGGGGGATCGGACTATGGCTACACCTTC,CASSQVGGSDYGYTF
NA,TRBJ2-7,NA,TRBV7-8,TGTGCCAGCAGCTGGAGGGCCAGAGACTACGAGCAGTACTTC,CASSWRARDYEQYF
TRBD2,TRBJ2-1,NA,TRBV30,TGTGCCTGGAGTGTGAGCGGGAGATACAATGAGCAGTTCTTC,CAWSVSGRYNEQFF
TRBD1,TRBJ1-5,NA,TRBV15,TGTGCCACCAGCCCAGACAGGGGCAATCAGCCCCAGCATTTT,CATSPDRGNQPQHF
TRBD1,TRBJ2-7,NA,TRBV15,TGTGCCACCAGCATACCCGGGACAGGGTCGGCCTACGAGCAGTACTTC,CATSIPGTGSAYEQYF
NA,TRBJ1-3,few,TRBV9,TGTGCCAGCAGCGTAGAGGGAGGCAGACGCTCTGGAAACACCATATATTTT,CASSVEGGRRSGNTIYF
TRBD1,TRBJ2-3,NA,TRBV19,TGTGCCAGTAGTATAGAGGACAGGCACACAGATACGCAGTATTTT,CASSIEDRHTDTQYF
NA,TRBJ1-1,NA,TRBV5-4,TGTGCCAGCAGCTCACCTCGGGGGAACACTGAAGCTTTCTTT,CASSSPRGNTEAFF
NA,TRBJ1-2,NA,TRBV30,TGTGCCTGGAACCCAGATAACTATGGCTACACCTTC,CAWNPDNYGYTF
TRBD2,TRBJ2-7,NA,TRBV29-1,TGCAGCGTTCAAGGACTAGCGGGGACCTACGAGCAGTACTTC,CSVQGLAGTYEQYF
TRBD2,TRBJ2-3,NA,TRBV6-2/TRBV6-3,TGTGCCAGCAGTCATAGCGGGAGTAACACAGATACGCAGTATTTT,CASSHSGSNTDTQYF
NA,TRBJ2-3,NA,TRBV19,TGTGCCAGTAGTCTCCAGGCGGGGATTGCAGATACGCAGTATTTT,CASSLQAGIADTQYF
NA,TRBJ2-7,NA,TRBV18,TGTGCCAGCTCACCAGGCCAGGGGTTCGCCTACGAGCAGTACTTC,CASSPGQGFAYEQYF
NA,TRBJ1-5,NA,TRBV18,TGTGCCAGCTCACTCCAACAGGCTCCCTCAACCCAGCATTTT,CASSLQQAPSTQHF
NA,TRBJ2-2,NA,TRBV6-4,TGTGCCAGCAGTGCCTCGCCAGGGGGGTACACCGGGGAGCTGTTTTTT,CASSASPGGYTGELFF
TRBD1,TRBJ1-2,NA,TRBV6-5,TGTGCCAGCAGTTATGAGGGGGCTGGTGGCTATGGCTACACCTTC,CASSYEGAGGYGYTF
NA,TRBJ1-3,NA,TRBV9,TGTGCCAGCAGCGTGAGCACTTTTGGAAACACCATATATTTT,CASSVSTFGNTIYF
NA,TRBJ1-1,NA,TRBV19,TGTGCCAGTAGTATACAGGAGAACACTGAAGCTTTCTTT,CASSIQENTEAFF
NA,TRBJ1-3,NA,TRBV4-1,TGCGCCAGCAGCCAACTATCAGGGGTGGGAAACACCATATATTTT,CASSQLSGVGNTIYF
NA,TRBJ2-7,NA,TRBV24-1,TGTGCCACCCCGAGGCGGTCCTACGAGCAGTACTTC,CATPRRSYEQYF
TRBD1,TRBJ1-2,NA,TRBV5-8,TGTGCCAGCAGCTACCACTCCCGGACAGGCGGGGACTATGGCTACACCTTC,CASSYHSRTGGDYGYTF
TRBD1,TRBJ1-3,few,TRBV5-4,TGTGCCAGCAGCCTCGACAGGGTTCCTGGAAACACCATATATTTT,CASSLDRVPGNTIYF
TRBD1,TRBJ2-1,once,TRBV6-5,TGTGCCAGCACCCCGGACAGGGGAGACAATGAGCAGTTCTTC,CASTPDRGDNEQFF
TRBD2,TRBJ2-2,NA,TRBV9,TGTGCCAGCAGCGCAACTAGCGGGCGGAGCACCGGGGAGCTGTTTTTT,CASSATSGRSTGELFF
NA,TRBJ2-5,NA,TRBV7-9,TGTGCCAGCAGCCCCCACGGACAGGTCGGGGGAGAGACCCAGTACTTC,CASSPHGQVGGETQYF
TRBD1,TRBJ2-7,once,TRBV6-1,TGTGCCAGCAGTGAACTAGGGACAGGGTCCGAGCAGTACTTC,CASSELGTGSEQYF
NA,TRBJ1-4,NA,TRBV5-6,TGTGCCAGCAGCTCGGGACGCGGGGGCGAAAAACTGTTTTTT,CASSSGRGGEKLFF
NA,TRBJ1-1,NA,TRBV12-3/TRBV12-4,TGTGCCACTGGCTCGGGCACTGAAGCTTTCTTT,CATGSGTEAFF
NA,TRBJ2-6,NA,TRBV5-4,TGTGCCAGCAGCTTTAGCGGCGTAGCCTCTGGGGCCAACGTCCTGACTTTC,CASSFSGVASGANVLTF
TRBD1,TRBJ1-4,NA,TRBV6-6,TGTGCCAGCAGGGACAGGAATAATGAAAAACTGTTTTTT,CASRDRNNEKLFF
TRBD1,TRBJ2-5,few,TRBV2,TGTGCCAGCAGTAAGACAGGGGCCGGCGGAGAGACCCAGTACTTC,CASSKTGAGGETQYF
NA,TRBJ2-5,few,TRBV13,TGTGCCAGCAGCTTAGGGGGGCAGGGGGGAGGAGAGACCCAGTACTTC,CASSLGGQGGGETQYF
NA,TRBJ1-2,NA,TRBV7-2,TGTGCCAGCAGCCTCGGTCGGACACAGGATGGCTACACCTTC,CASSLGRTQDGYTF
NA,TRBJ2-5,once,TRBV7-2,TGTGCCAGCAGCTCCAGAAACCAAGAGACCCAGTACTTC,CASSSRNQETQYF